This section outlines one T cell receptor (beta chain) sequence together with its context. Some clones are missing from TCRdb's copy, which holds only in-frame ones; the method was immunoSEQ multiplex PCR. The sample yields approximately 290,000 clones, approximately 90% seen once. The CDR3 is made up of 15 amino acids. V lost 6 bases and J lost 2; bases outside the gene matches: 4. Germline CDR1 and CDR2: MNHEY and SVGEGT. The source of the sample is a study of blood T cell repertoires in COVID-19. As for the study in general: Acute and convalescent COVID-19 specimens originated in the United States, Italy and Spain. T cells, B-cell-depleted T cells, or PBMCs supplied cDNA or gDNA.

The chain is built from TRBV6-2 or TRBV6-3 and TRBJ2-1, with 10 bases fitting TRBD1. The sequenced material came from peripheral blood. This clonotype was sampled from a woman between 55 and 75 years old with acute or convalescent COVID-19. Here the CDR3 DNA reads TGTGCCAGCAGCTCTGGACAGGGGGCCTACAATGAGCAGTTCTTC. It codes for CASSSGQGAYNEQFF.